This TCR beta chain stems from a study of CD8 T cells in Susac syndrome (dated 2019 in TCRdb). Study-wide context: Whether CD8+ T cell activation and differentiation in Susac syndrome was antigen driven was tested using repertoire sequencing. What the study reported, not specific to this receptor: The study acknowledged that relatively few individuals were included in the TCR sequencing and HLA analysis.

RNA was extracted with the RNeasy kit and about 0.5 to 1 ug was reverse transcribed using random hexamers. The immunoSEQ multiplex PCR assay, which covers 54 Vbeta and 13 Jbeta segments, was used to amplify TCR beta CDR3 regions. PCR amplification bias was corrected using a synthetic template baseline for primer optimization and computational correction. The source study handled its data this way. Reads were annotated to V, D and J genes according to IMGT and were analyzed with immunoSEQ Analyzer, with only productive sequences retained. Clonality was computed as one minus Shannon entropy normalized by log2 of the number of productive unique sequences. For each patient and control, public and private clones were evaluated within the 100 most prevalent clones. A clone was defined as Susac-specific if it was absent from the healthy and MS cohorts, from roughly 1,000 published viral clones and from other ImmuneACCESS disease sequences. The public sequencing data were trimmed at Q25 with fastp and processed into clonotypes with MiXCR by TCRdb, which kept only in-frame beta chains. Identical CDR3 protein sequences are pooled into one entry, listed with their most common genes and DNA. It is TCRdb's table, rather than the study itself, that gives the V and J calls and clone size. Across this sample there are about 200,000 distinct CDR3 sequences, with 85% to 95% seen only once. In total, the top ten clones hold about 0.1% of the sample.

High-throughput TCR beta sequencing profiled peripheral blood CD8+ and CD4+ T cells from healthy donors, Susac syndrome patients and multiple sclerosis patients. Healthy donors were included as age- and sex-matched controls. CD8+ TEMRA cells were enriched by FACS, while bulk CD8+ and CD4+ T cells were purified by magnetic negative isolation. Blood was drawn into EDTA tubes, processed within 24 hours, and PBMCs were isolated by density gradient centrifugation. PBMCs intended for TCR sequencing were cryopreserved in liquid nitrogen and thawed later in a water bath at 37 degrees C. A purity of at least 90% was achieved for sorted or isolated CD4+, CD8+ and CD8+ TEMRA cells. In this sample, this clonotype turned up once. The antigen it recognizes is unknown. No base qualities exist here, and no much larger clone lies one base off it. A single read offers scant evidence. The sample taken for sequencing was CD4+ T cells from PBMCs. The source is a human donor in good health.

The CDR3 reads as follows: CASSGGLLYGYTF. The DNA is as follows: TGTGCCAGCAGTGGGGGCCTCCTCTATGGCTACACCTTC. The chain is assembled from TRBV28 and TRBJ1-2, and the D gene may be TRBD1, 6 bases matching. CDR1 and CDR2 are drawn from the germline V gene: MDHEN, SYDVKM. From cysteine to phenylalanine, the CDR3 is 13 amino acids long. Of the read, only the CDR3 DNA is kept; its 39 bases are in frame from base 1. The junction carries 11 bases between V and J, which are trimmed by 5 bases and 4 bases respectively.